This T cell receptor (beta chain) was observed in a study of shared clonotypes between healthy human individuals (dated by TCRdb to 2019 to 2021). About the full investigation: A few men and a couple of women, aged 18 to 49 years, made up the cohort. For each donor, CD4 naive and CD4 memory were each run on three plates, CD8 naive on two plates, and CD8 memory on one plate. To estimate repertoire size and how much clonotypes are shared between individuals, the study performed deep sequencing of blood TCR repertoires from 4 to 6 healthy adults. To increase sequencing depth and limit assay-specific biases, different laboratories used diverse techniques to prepare libraries and sequence TCR repertoires. Leukapheresis yielded between about 0.85 and 9 billion PBMCs per donor. What the work shows at the level of the full study, not this receptor alone: Compared with non-shared clonotypes, clonotypes shared by all four sorted-subset donors had higher generation probabilities. Rarefaction of sorted-subset datasets indicated incomplete sequencing despite the large sequencing depth. Naive subsets generally had larger estimated clonotype richness than memory subsets did. About 5% of naive CD4, around 3.5% of naive CD8, about 2.4% of memory CD4, and approximately 0.4% of memory CD8 clonotypes were shared across several donors. Based on pairwise subsampling, the degree of clonotype sharing among donors was expected to be affected by sequencing depth. The small number of donors limited the genetic and exposure-history diversity represented. Sampling was restricted to blood, and TCR repertoires in tissue are likely to differ from TCR repertoires in blood.

For the CD8 naive samples, CD45RO-negative cells were positively selected for CCR7, yielding a CD45RA+CCR7+ population from which TemRA cells were excluded. The donors were healthy, HIV-negative adults who had no recently reported acute infections or vaccinations. All donors were Caucasian adults living in Nashville, Tennessee, USA. Blood was collected by leukapheresis, and PBMCs were isolated by Ficoll-Histopaque density gradient centrifugation and then cryopreserved in liquid nitrogen vapor phase. Purity and quantity of every magnetically sorted T cell population were checked by analytical flow cytometry. Genomic DNA was isolated from each sorted fraction and quantified by UV absorbance on a Nanodrop 2000c. TCR CDR3 regions were amplified from genomic DNA by multiplex PCR using the deep immunoSEQ assay. Genomic DNA extracted from each cell subset was distributed evenly over all wells of several immunoSEQ 96-well plates, and each plate served as one replicate. For sorted subsets, about 200 ng genomic DNA, equal to tens of thousands of T cell genomes, was loaded into each replicate PCR. Purified libraries were measured with a Qubit 3.0 fluorometer, size-checked on a Bioanalyzer 2100, and measured again with the KAPA Library Quantification kit. Every immunoSEQ 96-well plate was sequenced on a dedicated single-read 150-cycle Illumina NextSeq 550 flow cell. Concerning the study's data processing: Because only junctional sequences without quality scores were contained in the immunoSEQ output, filtering matching that applied to full-length reads could not be performed. To assign V/J genes and CDR3, sequences were annotated against IMGT germline references using PyIR, a Python wrapper for IgBLAST v1.9. Any read was removed if the V/J assignment was weak (E-value above 1e-6), the CDR3 was missing, or the read contained stop codons, out-of-frame junctions, or ambiguous translated residues. V3J clonotypes were defined as sequences sharing the same inferred V gene, J gene, and CDR3 amino acid sequence. Percentage overlap between repertoires was computed as shared unique clonotypes divided by the size of the smaller repertoire. Three approaches were used to assess repertoire richness: RTK rarefaction, the Chao1 estimator, and Recon v2.1 estimates of unobserved clonotypes. Generation probabilities were computed with OLGA for all TCRbeta clonotypes obtained by the gDNA method from several donors. TCRdb obtained this table from immuneACCESS and retained in-frame rearrangements with V and J assigned. These tables miss some clones; where compared with another copy, unresolved V genes account for less than half of the shortfall, and the remainder is unexplained. That table supplies the V and J calls and clone size; D and trimming were determined from the DNA. This sample comprises over 2,000,000 clones, roughly 93% of them detected only once. The ten largest clones add up to about 1.6% of the sample.

Points on this clone: Its antigen has not been determined. It has no much larger one-base neighbor in the sample; base qualities were not kept.

The junction shows trimming of 8 bases on V and 1 base on J, plus 19 bases between the germline ends. The CDR3 contains 16 residues, cysteine and phenylalanine counted. CDR3 DNA is the only sequence kept; it has 48 bases, read in frame from the first base. CDR1 is given as MNHEY and CDR2 as SMNVEV, both from the germline V gene (reference sequence). This receptor chain uses TRBV27 and TRBJ2-3, with the identity of the D gene unclear. The sample consisted of naive CD8+ T cells from PBMCs. According to the study, the label for this sample's cell subset or site signals: CD45RA+CCR7+. The receptor comes from a man between 18 and 29 years old in good health. Some clones in this sample may be carry-over from other donors' samples. The CDR3 sequence is CASSAVLPVGTDTQYF. The bases read TGTGCCAGCTCTGCGGTACTGCCAGTCGGCACAGATACGCAGTATTTT.